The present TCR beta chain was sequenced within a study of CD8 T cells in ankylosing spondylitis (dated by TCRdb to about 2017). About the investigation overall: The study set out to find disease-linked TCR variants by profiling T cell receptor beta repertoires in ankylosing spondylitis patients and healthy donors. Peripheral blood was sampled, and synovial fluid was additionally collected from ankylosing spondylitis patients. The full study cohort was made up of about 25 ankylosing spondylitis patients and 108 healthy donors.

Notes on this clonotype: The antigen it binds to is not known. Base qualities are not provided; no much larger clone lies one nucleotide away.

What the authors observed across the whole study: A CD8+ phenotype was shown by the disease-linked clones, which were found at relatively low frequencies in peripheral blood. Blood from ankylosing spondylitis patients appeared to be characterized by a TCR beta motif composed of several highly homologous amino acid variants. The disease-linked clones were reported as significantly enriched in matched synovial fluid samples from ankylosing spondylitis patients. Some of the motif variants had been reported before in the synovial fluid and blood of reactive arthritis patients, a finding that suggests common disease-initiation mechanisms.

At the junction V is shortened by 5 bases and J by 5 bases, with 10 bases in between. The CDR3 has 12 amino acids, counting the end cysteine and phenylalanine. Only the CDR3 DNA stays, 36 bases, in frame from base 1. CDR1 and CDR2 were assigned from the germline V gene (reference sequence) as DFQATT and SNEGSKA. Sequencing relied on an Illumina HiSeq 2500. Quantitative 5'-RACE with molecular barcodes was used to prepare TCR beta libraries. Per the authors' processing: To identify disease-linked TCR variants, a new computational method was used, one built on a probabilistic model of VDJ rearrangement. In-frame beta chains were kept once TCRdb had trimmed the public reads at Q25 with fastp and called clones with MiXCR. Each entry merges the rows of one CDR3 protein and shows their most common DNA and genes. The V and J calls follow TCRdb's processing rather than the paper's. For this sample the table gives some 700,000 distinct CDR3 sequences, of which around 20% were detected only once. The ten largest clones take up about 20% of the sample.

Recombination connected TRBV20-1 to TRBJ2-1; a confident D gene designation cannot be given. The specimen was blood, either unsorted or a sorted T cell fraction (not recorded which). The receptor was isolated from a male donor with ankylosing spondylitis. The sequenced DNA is TGCAGTGCTTTGGGCGTTGACAATGAGCAGTTCTTC. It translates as CSALGVDNEQFF.